This TCR beta chain was observed in a study of identical twins. V gave up 0 bases and J gave up 3 bases, with 18 bases separating them. Per the germline V gene, CDR1 is LGHNA and CDR2 is YSLEER. The CDR3 has 19 amino acids. MiXCR, run by TCRdb on the 5' RACE reads, gives a single entry per CDR3 protein. Of 700,000 or so distinct CDR3 sequences in the sample, 8% to 9% were seen once. These sequences were also reported in another study, on yellow fever vaccine responses in identical twins.

The origin of this receptor is a woman aged 18-35 years in good health. This rearrangement joins TRBV4-3 to TRBJ2-6; D is perhaps TRBD2 (6 bases). Sequencing was done on a sample of PBMCs. CDR3 loop: CASSQDLMEGMVGANVLTF. In DNA, the CDR3 is TGCGCCAGCAGCCAAGATTTGATGGAGGGAATGGTTGGGGCCAACGTCCTGACTTTC.